The sequence of this T cell receptor (beta chain) was determined in a study of Graves' ophthalmopathy and Graves' hyperthyroidism. The V gene's germline CDR1 is SGHVS and CDR2 FQNEAQ. Trimming removed 2 bases at V and 0 bases at J, with 11 bases between. This CDR3 has 15 residues. Study observations and caveats: A majority of expanded thyroid clonotypes exceeding 0.001 frequency were likewise present in blood.

RNA served as the template for amplifying TCR beta CDR3 regions. The first-round RT-PCR employed HTBI primers together with the Qiagen OneStep RT-PCR kit. A multiplex PCR was then performed as the second round. TCRdb recomputed calls from the multiplex PCR reads with MiXCR, one row per CDR3 protein. Of 740,000 or so distinct CDR3 sequences in the sample, roughly 40% are singletons; the top ten hold approximately 43%. In regard to this clonotype: Its specificity is not known.

The authors isolated PBMCs from 9.5 to 10 ml of fresh peripheral blood. Sequencing was done on a sample of peripheral blood. The J gene is TRBJ2-7, the V gene TRBV7-8; D possibly corresponds to TRBD2 (5 bases). This receptor was obtained from an adult man with Graves' ophthalmopathy. The CDR3 DNA reads as TGTGCCAGCAGCTTACCCGGGATTCACTCCTACGAGCAGTACTTC. It is translated as CASSLPGIHSYEQYF.